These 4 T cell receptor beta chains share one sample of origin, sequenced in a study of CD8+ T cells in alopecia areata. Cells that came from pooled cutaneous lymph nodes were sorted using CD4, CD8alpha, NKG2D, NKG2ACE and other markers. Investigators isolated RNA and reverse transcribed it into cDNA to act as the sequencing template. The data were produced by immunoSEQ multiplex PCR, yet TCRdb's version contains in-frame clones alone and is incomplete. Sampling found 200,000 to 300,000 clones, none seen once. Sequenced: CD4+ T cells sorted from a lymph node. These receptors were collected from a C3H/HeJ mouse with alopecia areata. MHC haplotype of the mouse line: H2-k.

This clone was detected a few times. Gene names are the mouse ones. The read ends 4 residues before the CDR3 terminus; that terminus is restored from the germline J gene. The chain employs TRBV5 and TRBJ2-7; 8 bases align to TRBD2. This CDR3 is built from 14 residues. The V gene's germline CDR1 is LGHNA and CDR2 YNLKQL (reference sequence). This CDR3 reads CASAGGGGKYEQYF. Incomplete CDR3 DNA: TGTGCCAGCGCCGGGGGGGGCGGGAAGTAT.

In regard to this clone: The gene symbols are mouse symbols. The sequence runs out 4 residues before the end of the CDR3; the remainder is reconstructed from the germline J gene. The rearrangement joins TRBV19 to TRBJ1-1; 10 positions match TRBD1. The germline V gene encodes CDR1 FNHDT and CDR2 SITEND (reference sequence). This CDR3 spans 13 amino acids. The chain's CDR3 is CASSRTGGEEVFF. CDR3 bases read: TGTGCCAGCAGTAGGACAGGGGGAGAA.

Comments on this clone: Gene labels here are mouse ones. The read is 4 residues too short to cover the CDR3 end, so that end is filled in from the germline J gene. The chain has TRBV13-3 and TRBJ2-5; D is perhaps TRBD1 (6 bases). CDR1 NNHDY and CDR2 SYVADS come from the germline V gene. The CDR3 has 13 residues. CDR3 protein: CASSYRVGDTQYF. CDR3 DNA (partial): TGTGCCAGCAGTTACAGGGTGGGAGAC.

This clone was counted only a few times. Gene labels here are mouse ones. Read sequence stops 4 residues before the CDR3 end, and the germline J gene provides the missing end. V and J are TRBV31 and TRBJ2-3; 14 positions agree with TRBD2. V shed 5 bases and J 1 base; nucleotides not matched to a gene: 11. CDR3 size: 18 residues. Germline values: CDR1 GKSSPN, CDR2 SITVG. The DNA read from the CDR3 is TGTGCCTGGGGAACCGGGACTGGGGGGGCGCGTGGTGCAGAA. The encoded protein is CAWGTGTGGARGAE. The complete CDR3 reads CAWGTGTGGARGAETLYF. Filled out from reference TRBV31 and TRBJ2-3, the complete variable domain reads AQTIHQWPVAEIKAVGSPLSLGCTIKGKSSPNLYWYWQATGGTLQQLFYSITVGQVESVVQLNLSASRPKDDQFILSTEKLLLSHSGFYLCAWGTGTGGARGAETLYFGSGTRLTVL.